This T cell receptor (beta chain) is drawn from a study of post-analysis software for immune sequencing data. Study outcomes and limitations: TRBV segments more frequent in patients than in controls numbered a few and included TRBV5-6, TRBV5-1 and TRBV20-1.

The ends lost 4 bases at V and 6 bases at J; junction bases unmatched: 8. CDR1 and CDR2 from the germline V gene are KGHSY and FQNENV. CDR3 length: 14 amino acids. Regarding this clonotype: Its target is not known.

Carried by the TCR beta cDNA libraries were unique molecular identifiers. MiXCR, applied by TCRdb to the PCR reads, yields one record per CDR3 protein. The sample includes fewer than 850,000 distinct CDR3 sequences, 25% to 30% of them seen just once. V and J are TRBV16 and TRBJ2-7; the match to TRBD2 covers 8 bases. The specimen was blood. This sequence originates from a girl aged 5-17 years with multiple sclerosis. CDR3 nucleotide sequence: TGTGCCAGCAGCCTGACTAGCGCCACCGGCGAGCAGTACTTC. Translated: CASSLTSATGEQYF.